Below are 12 T cell receptor beta chains sequenced from a single sample in a study of CD8+ T cells in alopecia areata. Described treatment: oral pan-JAK inhibitor, 5-10 mg twice daily. Sequencing used cDNA as its template, made by extracting RNA and reverse transcribing it. This table comes from immunoSEQ multiplex PCR, and its TCRdb copy is limited to in-frame clones, with some not included. Of hundreds of thousands of clones listed, about two fifths are singletons. This specimen was CD4+ T cells sorted from blood, taken between weeks 30 and 35, from a patient treated with tofacitinib. The source of these receptors is a human donor with alopecia areata.

The CDR3 DNA follows: TGTGCCAGTAGTAGACTACTAGGGAACACTGAAGCTTTCTTT. This codes for CASSRLLGNTEAFF. J is TRBJ1-1 and V is TRBV19; D not certain. This CDR3 is built from 14 residues. Germline V gives CDR1 LNHDA, CDR2 SQIVND (reference sequence). V lost 4 bases and J lost 1, with 10 bases in between.

This clone was seen a handful of times. The chain uses TRBV19 and TRBJ1-6; D is perhaps TRBD1 (5 bases). This CDR3 is 12 amino acids long. Germline values: CDR1 LNHDA, CDR2 SQIVND (reference sequence). Trimming stripped 9 bases from V and 7 bases from J, with 10 bases between. The CDR3 region is CASRYRNSPLHF. DNA of the CDR3: TGTGCCAGCCGTTACAGGAATTCACCCCTCCACTTT.

This chain uses TRBV6-5 with TRBJ2-3; TRBD2 agrees at 9 bases. The CDR3 runs to 15 residues. Germline V gives CDR1 MNHEY, CDR2 SVGAGI. V gave up 0 bases and J gave up 4 bases; unmatched junction bases: 2. The CDR3 protein is CASSYSAGGADTQYF. CDR3 in DNA: TGTGCCAGCAGTTACTCAGCGGGAGGCGCAGATACGCAGTATTTT.

A remark on this clone: The sample holds other DNA sequences that translate to the same CDR3. This sequence joins TRBV5-1 and TRBJ2-7; no clear D gene. The CDR3 sequence is 11 residues long. CDR1 and CDR2 (germline): SGHRS, YFSETQ. V was trimmed by 0 bases and J by 4 bases, leaving 2 bases between them. This CDR3 is CASSLDYEQYF. CDR3 coding DNA: TGCGCCAGCAGCTTGGATTACGAGCAGTACTTC.

In this sample, this clone turned up a few times. The J gene is TRBJ1-1, the V gene TRBV29-1; D perhaps matches TRBD1 (5 bases). The CDR3 totals 12 residues. Germline V lookup: CDR1 SQVTM, CDR2 ANQGSEA. V was shortened by 4 bases and J by 3 bases, with 9 bases between the two germline ends. The CDR3 DNA follows: TGCAGCGTTGTCCCGGGGGACACTGAAGCTTTCTTT. Encoded protein: CSVVPGDTEAFF.

The gene calls are TRBV13 and TRBJ2-6, with no clear D. Germline CDR1 reads PRHDT; CDR2 reads FYEKMQ (reference sequence). CDR3 length equals 16 residues. The ends were cut back, 5 bases at V and 1 base at J, with 12 bases in the middle. CDR3 loop: CASSLPGESGANVLTF. The DNA of the CDR3 is TGTGCCAGCAGCCTTCCGGGTGAGTCTGGGGCCAACGTCCTGACTTTC.

The gene calls are TRBV6-4 and TRBJ2-5, with 7 bases that match TRBD2. The CDR3 spans 13 residues. Germline V lookup: CDR1 MRHNA, CDR2 SNTAGT. V shed 8 bases, J shed 5 bases, and the junction held 8 bases outside the gene matches. CDR3 DNA: TGTGCCAGCGCCCGGGACTACGGGGAGACCCAGTACTTC. Amino acids: CASARDYGETQYF.

This chain uses TRBV5-1 with TRBJ2-3; D unclear. Trimming left V 4 bases short and J 6 bases short, with 9 bases between. This CDR3 is built from 12 residues. The germline V gene encodes CDR1 SGHRS and CDR2 YFSETQ. The CDR3 DNA follows: TGCGCCAGCAGCCCGAGTTGGGATACGCAGTATTTT. As protein: CASSPSWDTQYF.

V usage is TRBV4-2 and J usage is TRBJ2-1; D perhaps matches TRBD1 (6 bases). Germline V gene data show CDR1 as LGHNA and CDR2 as YNFKEQ. The CDR3 is 14 amino acids. With 0 bases removed from V and 14 bases from J, the gap between germline ends came to 17 bases. The CDR3 protein is CASSQDSGAGREFF. The CDR3 DNA reads TGTGCCAGCAGCCAAGATTCAGGGGCCGGGCGAGAGTTCTTC.

This clone was detected a few times. This chain uses TRBV6-5 with TRBJ1-1, with TRBD1 as a possible D gene (5 bases). Germline V gene lookup returns CDR1 MNHEY and CDR2 SVGAGI. Trimming left V 0 bases short and J 10 bases short, with 15 bases between. The CDR3 totals 14 residues. The CDR3 here is CASSYSQGSGRAFF. CDR3 bases: TGTGCCAGCAGTTACTCGCAGGGTAGTGGAAGAGCTTTCTTT.

About this clone: Compared with germline, one end of the junction differs, possibly owing to a read error. The chain couples TRBV29-1 to TRBJ2-2, with 11 bases identical to TRBD1. The CDR3 extends over 14 amino acids. Germline CDR1 and CDR2: SQVTM and ANQGSEA. In nucleotides, the CDR3 is TGCAGCGCCAGGGACAGGGGGAACACCGAGGAGCTGTTTTTT. Its protein is CSARDRGNTEELFF.

There are a few counts of this clone. The chain uses TRBV2 and TRBJ1-6, with D tentatively TRBD1 (5 bases). This CDR3 has 13 residues. Per germline, CDR1 SNHLY and CDR2 FYNNEI. V was cut by 6 bases and J by 10 bases, with 13 bases left in between. CDR3 protein: CASRPLTVSPLHF. Here the CDR3 DNA reads TGTGCCAGCAGGCCCTTGACAGTGTCACCCCTCCACTTT.